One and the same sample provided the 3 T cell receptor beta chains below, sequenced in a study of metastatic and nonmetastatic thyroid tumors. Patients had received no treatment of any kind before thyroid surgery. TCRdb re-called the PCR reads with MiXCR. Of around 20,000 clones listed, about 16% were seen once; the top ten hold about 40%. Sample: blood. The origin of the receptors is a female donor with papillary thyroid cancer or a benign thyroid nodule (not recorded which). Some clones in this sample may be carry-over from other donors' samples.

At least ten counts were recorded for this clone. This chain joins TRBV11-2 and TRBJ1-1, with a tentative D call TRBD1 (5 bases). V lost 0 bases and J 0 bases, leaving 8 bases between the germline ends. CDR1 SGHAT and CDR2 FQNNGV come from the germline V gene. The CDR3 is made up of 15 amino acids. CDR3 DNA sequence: TGTGCCAGCAGCTTAGATCCAGGGATGAACACTGAAGCTTTCTTT. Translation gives CASSLDPGMNTEAFF.

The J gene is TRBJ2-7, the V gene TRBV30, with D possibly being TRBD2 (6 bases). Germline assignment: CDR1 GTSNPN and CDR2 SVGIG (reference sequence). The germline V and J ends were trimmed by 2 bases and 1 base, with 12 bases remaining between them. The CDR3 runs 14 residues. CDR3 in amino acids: CAWSSGDLSYEQYF. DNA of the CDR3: TGTGCCTGGAGTTCCGGGGACTTATCCTACGAGCAGTACTTC.

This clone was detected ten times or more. The CDR3 DNA follows: TGTGCCAGCAGACCTTCAGGTTTTGGCGGGGAGCTGTTTTTT. It yields the protein CASRPSGFGGELFF. V gene TRBV12-3 or TRBV12-4 combines with J gene TRBJ2-2; no reliable D call. Trimming took 6 bases from V and 7 from J, leaving 15 bases between them. The CDR3 is made up of 14 amino acids.